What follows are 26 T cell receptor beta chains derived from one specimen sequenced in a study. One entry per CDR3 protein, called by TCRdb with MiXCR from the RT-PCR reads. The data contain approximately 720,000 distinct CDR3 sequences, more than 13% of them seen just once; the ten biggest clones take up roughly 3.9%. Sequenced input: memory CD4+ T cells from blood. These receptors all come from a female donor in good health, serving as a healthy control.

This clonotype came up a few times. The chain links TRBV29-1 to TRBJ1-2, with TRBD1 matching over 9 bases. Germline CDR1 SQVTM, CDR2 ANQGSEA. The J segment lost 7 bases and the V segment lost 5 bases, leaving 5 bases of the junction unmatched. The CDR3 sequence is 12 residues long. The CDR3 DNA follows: TGCAGCGTTCGGGACAGGGATTCTGGCTACACCTTC. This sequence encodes CSVRDRDSGYTF.

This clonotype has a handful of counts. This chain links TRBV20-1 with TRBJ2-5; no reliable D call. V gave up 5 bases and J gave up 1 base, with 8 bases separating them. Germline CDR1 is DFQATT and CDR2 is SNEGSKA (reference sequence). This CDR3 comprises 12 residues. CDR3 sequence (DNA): TGCAGTGCTGGAAAGCCCCAAGAGACCCAGTACTTC. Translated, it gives CSAGKPQETQYF.

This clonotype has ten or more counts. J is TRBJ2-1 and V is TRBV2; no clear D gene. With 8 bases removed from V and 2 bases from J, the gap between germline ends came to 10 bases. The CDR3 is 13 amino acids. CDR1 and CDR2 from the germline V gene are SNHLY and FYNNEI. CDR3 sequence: CASAGWAYNEQFF. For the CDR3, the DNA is TGTGCCAGCGCCGGATGGGCCTACAATGAGCAGTTCTTC.

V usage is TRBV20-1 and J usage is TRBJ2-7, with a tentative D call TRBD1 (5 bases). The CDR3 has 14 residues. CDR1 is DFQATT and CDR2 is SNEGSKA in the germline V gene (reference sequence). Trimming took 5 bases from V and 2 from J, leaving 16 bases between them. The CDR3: CSAHGQGLAYEQYF. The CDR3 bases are TGCAGTGCTCATGGTCAGGGTTTGGCCTACGAGCAGTACTTC.

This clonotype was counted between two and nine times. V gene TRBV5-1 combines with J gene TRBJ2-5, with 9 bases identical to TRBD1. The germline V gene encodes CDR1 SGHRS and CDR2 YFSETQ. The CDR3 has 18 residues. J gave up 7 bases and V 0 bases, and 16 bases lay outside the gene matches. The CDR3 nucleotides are TGCGCCAGCAGCTTGGGACAGGGGGAGGGGTACGCCAAGATGACCCAGTACTTC. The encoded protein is CASSLGQGEGYAKMTQYF.

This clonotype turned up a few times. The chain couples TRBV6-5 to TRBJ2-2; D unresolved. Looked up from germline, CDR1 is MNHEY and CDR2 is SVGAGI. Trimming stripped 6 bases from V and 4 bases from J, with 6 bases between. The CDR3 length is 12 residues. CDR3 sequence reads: CASRASTGELFF. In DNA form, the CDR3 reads TGTGCCAGCAGGGCAAGCACCGGGGAGCTGTTTTTT.

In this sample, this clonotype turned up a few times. CDR3 in DNA: TGTGCCAGCGGGGGCAGGGCAGGGCGTAGCACCGGGGAGCTGTTTTTT. Translated, it gives CASGGRAGRSTGELFF. The chain carries TRBV2 and TRBJ2-2, with D possibly being TRBD1 (6 bases). Between the trimmed V and J ends, which lost 8 bases and 4 bases, there was a span of 20 bases. The CDR3 spans 16 residues. CDR1 is SNHLY, CDR2 FYNNEI, per germline.

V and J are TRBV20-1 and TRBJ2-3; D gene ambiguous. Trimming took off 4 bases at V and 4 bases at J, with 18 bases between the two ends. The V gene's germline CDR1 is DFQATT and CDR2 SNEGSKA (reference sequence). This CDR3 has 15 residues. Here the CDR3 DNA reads TGCAGTGCTACATCCGGGCCGCCCTTTGCAGATACGCAGTATTTT. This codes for CSATSGPPFADTQYF.

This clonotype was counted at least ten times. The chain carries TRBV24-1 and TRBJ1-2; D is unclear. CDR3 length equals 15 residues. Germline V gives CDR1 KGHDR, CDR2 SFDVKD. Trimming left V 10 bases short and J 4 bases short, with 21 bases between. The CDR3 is CATPLLSREAYGYTF. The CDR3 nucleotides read TGTGCCACTCCCTTACTGTCCCGGGAAGCCTATGGCTACACCTTC.

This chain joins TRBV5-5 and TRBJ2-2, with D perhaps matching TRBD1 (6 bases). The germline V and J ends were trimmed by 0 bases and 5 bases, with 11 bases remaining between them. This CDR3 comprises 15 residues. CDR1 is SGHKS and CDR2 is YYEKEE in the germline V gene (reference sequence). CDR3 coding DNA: TGTGCCAGCAGCTTGGACGTGGGGGCAACCGGGGAGCTGTTTTTT. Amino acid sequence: CASSLDVGATGELFF.

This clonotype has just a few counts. DNA of the CDR3: TGTGCCAGCAGCTCCACAGTGAATGAGCAGTTCTTC. Its protein product is CASSSTVNEQFF. This chain connects TRBV6-6 to TRBJ2-1; D remains unclear. The CDR3 totals 12 residues. Trimming left V 6 bases short and J 7 bases short, with 10 bases between. Looked up from germline, CDR1 is MNHNY and CDR2 is SVGAGI (reference sequence).

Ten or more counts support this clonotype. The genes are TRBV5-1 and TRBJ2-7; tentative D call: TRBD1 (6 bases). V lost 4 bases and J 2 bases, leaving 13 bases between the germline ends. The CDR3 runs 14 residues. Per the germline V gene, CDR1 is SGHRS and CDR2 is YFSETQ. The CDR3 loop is CASSRDTPAYEQYF. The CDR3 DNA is TGCGCCAGCAGCCGGGACACCCCGGCCTACGAGCAGTACTTC.

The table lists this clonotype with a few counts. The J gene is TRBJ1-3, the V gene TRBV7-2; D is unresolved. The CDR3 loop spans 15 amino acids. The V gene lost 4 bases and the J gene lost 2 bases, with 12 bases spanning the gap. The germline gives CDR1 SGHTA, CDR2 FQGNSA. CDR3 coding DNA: TGTGCCAGCAGCTCCTCCCCGGGTCCTGGAAACACCATATATTTT. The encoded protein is CASSSSPGPGNTIYF. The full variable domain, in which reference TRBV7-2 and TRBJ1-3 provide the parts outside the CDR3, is GAGVSQSPSNKVTEKGKDVELRCDPISGHTALYWYRQSLGQGLEFLIYFQGNSAPDKSGLPSDRFSAERTGGSVSTLTIQRTQQEDSAVYLCASSSSPGPGNTIYFGEGSWLTVV.

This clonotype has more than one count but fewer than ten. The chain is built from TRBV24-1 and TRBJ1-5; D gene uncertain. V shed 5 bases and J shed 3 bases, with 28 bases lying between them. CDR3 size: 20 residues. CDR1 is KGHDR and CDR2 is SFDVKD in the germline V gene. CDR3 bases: TGTGCCACCAGTGGCAAGACCGGGCAGAAGCTTATGGGTGTCAATCAGCCCCAGCATTTT. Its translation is CATSGKTGQKLMGVNQPQHF.

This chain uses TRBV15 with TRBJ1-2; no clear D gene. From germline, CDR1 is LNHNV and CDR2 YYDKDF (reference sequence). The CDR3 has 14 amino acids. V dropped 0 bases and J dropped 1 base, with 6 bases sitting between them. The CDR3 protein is CATSRDVNNYGYTF. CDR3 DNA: TGTGCCACCAGCAGAGATGTCAATAACTATGGCTACACCTTC. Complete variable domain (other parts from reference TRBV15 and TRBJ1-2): DAMVIQNPRYQVTQFGKPVTLSCSQTLNHNVMYWYQQKSSQAPKLLFHYYDKDFNNEADTPDNFQSRRPNTSFCFLDIRSPGLGDTAMYLCATSRDVNNYGYTFGSGTRLTVV.

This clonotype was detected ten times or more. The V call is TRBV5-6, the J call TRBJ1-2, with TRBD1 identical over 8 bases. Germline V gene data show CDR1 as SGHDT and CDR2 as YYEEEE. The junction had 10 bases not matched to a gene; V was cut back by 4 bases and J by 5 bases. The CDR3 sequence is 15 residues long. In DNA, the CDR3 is TGTGCCAGCAGCCCGCTGACAGGGGTATTGTATGGCTACACCTTC. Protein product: CASSPLTGVLYGYTF.

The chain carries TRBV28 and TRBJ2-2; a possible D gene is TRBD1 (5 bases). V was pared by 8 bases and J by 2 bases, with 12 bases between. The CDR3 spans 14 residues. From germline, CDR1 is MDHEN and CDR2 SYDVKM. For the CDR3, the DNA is TGTGCCAGCGGGCGGACACCAAACACCGGGGAGCTGTTTTTT. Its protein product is CASGRTPNTGELFF.

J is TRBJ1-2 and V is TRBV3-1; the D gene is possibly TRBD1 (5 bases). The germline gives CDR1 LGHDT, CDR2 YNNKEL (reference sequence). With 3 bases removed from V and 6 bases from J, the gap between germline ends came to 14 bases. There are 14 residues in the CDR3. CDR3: CASSHPQAANGYTF. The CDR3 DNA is TGTGCCAGCAGCCATCCACAGGCGGCGAATGGCTACACCTTC.

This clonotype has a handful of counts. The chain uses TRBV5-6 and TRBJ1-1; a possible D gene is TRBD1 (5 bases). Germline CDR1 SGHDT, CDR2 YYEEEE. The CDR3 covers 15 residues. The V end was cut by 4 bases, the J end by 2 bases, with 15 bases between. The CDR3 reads CASSQRGRANTEAFF. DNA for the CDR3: TGTGCCAGCAGCCAGAGGGGACGGGCCAACACTGAAGCTTTCTTT.

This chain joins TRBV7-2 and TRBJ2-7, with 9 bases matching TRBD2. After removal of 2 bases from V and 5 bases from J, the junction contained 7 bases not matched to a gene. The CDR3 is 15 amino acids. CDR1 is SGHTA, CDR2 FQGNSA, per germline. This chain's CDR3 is CASSLFAGGPDEQYF. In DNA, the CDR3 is TGTGCCAGCAGCTTATTCGCGGGAGGGCCAGACGAGCAGTACTTC.

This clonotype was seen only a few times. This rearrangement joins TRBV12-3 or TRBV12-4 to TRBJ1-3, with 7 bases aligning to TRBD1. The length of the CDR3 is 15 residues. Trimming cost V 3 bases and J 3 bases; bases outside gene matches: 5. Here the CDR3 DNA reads TGTGCCAGCAGTTTTCAACAGGGGTATGGAAACACCATATATTTT. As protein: CASSFQQGYGNTIYF.

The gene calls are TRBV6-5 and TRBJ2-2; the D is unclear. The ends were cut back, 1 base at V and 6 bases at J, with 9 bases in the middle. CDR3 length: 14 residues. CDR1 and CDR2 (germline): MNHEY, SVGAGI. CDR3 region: CASSYFREPGELFF. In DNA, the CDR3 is TGTGCCAGCAGTTACTTTCGCGAGCCCGGGGAGCTGTTTTTT.

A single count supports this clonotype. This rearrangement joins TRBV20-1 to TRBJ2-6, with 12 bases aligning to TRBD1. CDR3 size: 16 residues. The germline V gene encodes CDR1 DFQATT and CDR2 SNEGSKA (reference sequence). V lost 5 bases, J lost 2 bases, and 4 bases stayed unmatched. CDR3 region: CSASRDRGPGANVLTF. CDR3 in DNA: TGCAGTGCTTCCCGGGACAGGGGGCCTGGGGCCAACGTCCTGACTTTC.

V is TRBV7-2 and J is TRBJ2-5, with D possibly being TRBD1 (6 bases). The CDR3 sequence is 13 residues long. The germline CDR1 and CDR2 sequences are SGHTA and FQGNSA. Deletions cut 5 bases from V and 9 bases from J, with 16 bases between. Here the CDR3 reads CASSPNRDQPQYF. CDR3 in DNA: TGTGCCAGCAGCCCAAACAGGGATCAGCCCCAGTACTTC.

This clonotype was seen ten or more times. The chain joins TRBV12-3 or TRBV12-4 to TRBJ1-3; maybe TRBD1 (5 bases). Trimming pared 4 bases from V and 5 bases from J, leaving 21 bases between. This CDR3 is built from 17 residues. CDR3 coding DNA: TGTGCCAGCAGTTCTCCGGTTGCCCAGGACACCCGAAACACCATATATTTT. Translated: CASSSPVAQDTRNTIYF.

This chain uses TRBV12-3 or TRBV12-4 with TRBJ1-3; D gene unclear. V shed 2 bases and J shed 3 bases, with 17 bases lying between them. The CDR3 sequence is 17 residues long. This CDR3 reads CASSLIVNLRDGNTIYF. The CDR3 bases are TGTGCCAGCAGTTTAATTGTGAACCTTCGCGATGGAAACACCATATATTTT.